The sample holds a few counts of the clone carrying this T cell receptor beta chain. The CDR3 is 12 amino acids. CDR1 is GTSNPN and CDR2 is SVGIG in the germline V gene (reference sequence). The data were obtained in a study of T cells in Graves' hyperthyroidism and ophthalmopathy. TCR beta CDR3 sequences were amplified from RNA transcripts. The HTBI set primed first-round TCR CDR3 RT-PCR. TCRdb used MiXCR to reprocess the multiplex PCR reads, holding one entry per CDR3 protein. Among under 250,000 distinct CDR3 sequences listed, roughly 17% were seen once. This TCR was sampled from a woman aged 50 to 65 with Graves' hyperthyroidism. J is TRBJ1-6 and V is TRBV30; 9 bases are shared with TRBD1. What was sequenced was blood. The chain's CDR3 is CAGDRVSSPLHF. The CDR3 nucleotides are TGTGCTGGGGACAGGGTGTCTTCACCCCTCCACTTT.